This TCR beta chain stems from a study of blood T cell repertoires in COVID-19. Study at large: Acute-phase and convalescent COVID-19 samples originated in the United States, Italy and Spain.

This clone was observed once. In the authors' workflow: Using reference gene primer amplification, nucleated cell counts were estimated. Repertoires were generated with immunoSEQ multiplex PCR, while TCRdb's copy carries only in-frame clones and drops some. V and J calls and clone size are as listed in that table; D and trimming were resolved from the DNA. Altogether 100,000 to 140,000 clones are present, about nine tenths being singletons, with the ten largest covering approximately 1.3%. Trimming took off 6 bases at V and 8 bases at J, with 19 bases between the two ends. This CDR3 comprises 14 residues. Germline V CDR1 and CDR2: MNHNY, SVGAGI (reference sequence).

The chain uses TRBV6-6 and TRBJ1-1; a weak D match, TRBD1 (6 bases). The TCR comes from a woman in her twenties or thirties with acute or convalescent COVID-19. Sequences were obtained from peripheral blood. Here the CDR3 DNA reads TGTGCCAGCAGACCCTGGGACACCTCACAGGAAGCTTTCTTT. It yields the protein CASRPWDTSQEAFF.